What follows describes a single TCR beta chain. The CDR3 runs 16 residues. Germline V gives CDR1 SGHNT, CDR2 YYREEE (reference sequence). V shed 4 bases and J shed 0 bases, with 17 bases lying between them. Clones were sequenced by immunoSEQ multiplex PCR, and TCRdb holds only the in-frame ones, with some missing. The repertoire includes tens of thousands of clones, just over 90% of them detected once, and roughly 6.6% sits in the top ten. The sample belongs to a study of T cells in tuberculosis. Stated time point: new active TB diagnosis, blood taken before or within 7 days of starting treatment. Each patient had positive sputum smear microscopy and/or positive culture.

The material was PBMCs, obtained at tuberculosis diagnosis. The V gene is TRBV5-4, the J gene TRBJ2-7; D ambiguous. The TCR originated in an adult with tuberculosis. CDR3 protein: CASSLPASLPSYEQYF. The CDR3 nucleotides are TGTGCCAGCAGCCTACCAGCGAGTCTGCCCTCCTACGAGCAGTACTTC.